Following are 12 T cell receptor beta chains from one sample sequenced in a study of liver allograft versus peripheral blood T cells. Study summary: Liver transplant recipients had T cell receptor repertoires compared between transplanted liver and peripheral blood.

One entry per CDR3 protein results from TCRdb running MiXCR on the reads. Here the sample spans some 14,000 distinct CDR3 sequences, approximately 17% being singletons. These TCRs come from a human patient who had a liver transplant. Some T cells may possibly be graft donor cells.

This clonotype turned up a few times. The genes are TRBV28 and TRBJ1-3; D gene uncertain. V shed 3 bases and J shed 1 base, with 7 bases lying between them. Germline V lookup: CDR1 MDHEN, CDR2 SYDVKM. The CDR3 has 14 amino acids. This CDR3 is CASSFSGSGNTIYF. Here the CDR3 DNA reads TGTGCCAGCAGTTTTTCGGGGTCTGGAAACACCATATATTTT.

The chain carries TRBV12-3 or TRBV12-4 and TRBJ2-1, with D tentatively TRBD1 or TRBD2 (6 bases each). Trimming cost V 6 bases and J 5 bases, with 14 bases left between them. The CDR3 consists of 14 residues. The CDR3 reads CASSRVGGHNEQFF. CDR3 sequence (DNA): TGTGCCAGCAGCCGAGTCGGGGGCCACAATGAGCAGTTCTTC.

This clonotype rates as medium-sized. The chain joins TRBV15 to TRBJ2-7; the match to TRBD2 covers 8 bases. J gave up 2 bases and V 5 bases, and 14 bases lay outside the gene matches. The germline V gene encodes CDR1 LNHNV and CDR2 YYDKDF (reference sequence). The CDR3 is made up of 17 amino acids. In DNA form, the CDR3 reads TGTGCCACCAGCGTAAGACGGGGTCTAGCGGGTACCTACGAGCAGTACTTC. Translation: CATSVRRGLAGTYEQYF.

The chain carries TRBV6-1 and TRBJ2-1; 8 nucleotides match TRBD1. The CDR3 runs 14 residues. Unmatched junction bases numbered 8, after V lost 8 bases and J lost 5 bases. Germline V gene data show CDR1 as MNHNS and CDR2 as SASEGT. CDR3 region: CASGQGVRDNEQFF. The CDR3 coding sequence is TGTGCCAGCGGACAGGGCGTTAGGGACAATGAGCAGTTCTTC.

This clonotype is labeled as medium-sized. V and J are TRBV27 and TRBJ1-4; D uncertain. Germline V CDR1 and CDR2: MNHEY, SMNVEV (reference sequence). CDR3 length: 13 residues. V was cut by 5 bases and J by 5 bases, with 9 bases left in between. The CDR3 loop reads CASSPYPNEKLFF. The DNA for the CDR3 is TGTGCCAGCAGTCCCTACCCCAATGAAAAACTGTTTTTT.

V usage is TRBV20-1 and J usage is TRBJ2-1, with TRBD2 as a possible D gene (6 bases). Germline-derived CDR1 and CDR2 are DFQATT and SNEGSKA (reference sequence). The CDR3 is made up of 13 amino acids. The CDR3 region is CSWDASANNEQFF. CDR3 sequence (DNA): TGCTCGTGGGACGCTAGCGCGAACAATGAGCAGTTCTTC.

The chain employs TRBV20-1 and TRBJ1-1; D may be TRBD1 (6 bases). Germline assignment: CDR1 DFQATT and CDR2 SNEGSKA (reference sequence). The ends were cut back, 7 bases at V and 2 bases at J, with 14 bases in the middle. The CDR3 is made up of 13 amino acids. CDR3 sequence (DNA): TGCAGTGTTCTGGGACAACTAAACACTGAAGCTTTCTTT. As protein: CSVLGQLNTEAFF.

The genes are TRBV11-2 and TRBJ2-5; D uncertain. The CDR3 runs to 12 residues. V lost 4 bases, J lost 5 bases, and 8 bases lay in between. Germline assignment: CDR1 SGHAT and CDR2 FQNNGV. CDR3 region: CASSSGRETQYF. In DNA form, the CDR3 reads TGTGCCAGCAGCTCTGGGCGGGAGACCCAGTACTTC.

The chain carries TRBV20-1 and TRBJ1-3; no clear D gene. Germline assignment: CDR1 DFQATT and CDR2 SNEGSKA (reference sequence). CDR3 length equals 14 residues. V was trimmed by 0 bases and J by 2 bases, leaving 8 bases between them. CDR3 nucleotide sequence: TGCAGTGCTAGAGAGGGCTCGGCTGGAAACACCATATATTTT. This gives the protein CSAREGSAGNTIYF.

This clonotype was detected ten times or more. CDR3 in amino acids: CAISEDEDPYEQYF. The CDR3 nucleotides read TGTGCCATCAGTGAAGATGAGGACCCCTACGAGCAGTACTTC. V gene TRBV10-3 combines with J gene TRBJ2-7; D remains ambiguous. Trimming cost V 3 bases and J 2 bases, with 11 bases left between them. Germline V gives CDR1 ENHRY, CDR2 SYGVKD. CDR3 length: 14 amino acids.

Ten or more counts support this clonotype. V is TRBV6-2 or TRBV6-3 and J is TRBJ2-3, with 13 positions matching TRBD2. The CDR3 has 19 amino acids. Germline V gene lookup returns CDR1 MNHEY and CDR2 SVGEGT. The V gene end was trimmed by 0 bases and the J gene end by 4 bases; junction bases not matched to a gene: 10. CDR3 sequence (DNA): TGTGCCAGCAGTTACTCCGAGACTAGCGGGAGGTCGCGGGCAGATACGCAGTATTTT. Translated: CASSYSETSGRSRADTQYF.

This clonotype has ten or more counts. The CDR3 sequence is CASSVRDRGEAFF. The DNA of the CDR3 is TGTGCCAGCAGTGTGAGGGACAGGGGTGAAGCTTTCTTT. This rearrangement joins TRBV6-1 to TRBJ1-1; 10 positions match TRBD1. The CDR3 is made up of 13 amino acids. The germline V gene encodes CDR1 MNHNS and CDR2 SASEGT. Trimming cost V 4 bases and J 7 bases; bases outside gene matches: 3.